What follows is one TCR beta chain and its context. Its matching antigen is unknown. Next came a second PCR, run for about 7 to 12 cycles, which used a sample-barcoded 5' primer along with a J-beta primer mix. Any given sample supplied a minimum of 2.5 million CDR3-containing paired-end reads. MiXCR, applied by TCRdb to the 5' RACE reads, yields one record per CDR3 protein. Of hundreds of thousands of distinct CDR3 sequences listed, about 30% were seen once; the top ten hold approximately 14%. The record originates from a study of blood T cells in healthy people across ages. Study findings and constraints: TCR beta diversity correlated strongly with naive T cell percentage. Older individuals had lower TCR beta diversity per million T cells (the decline was roughly linear). The study found more naive CD4+ cells and higher diversity in long-lived than aged donors.

Germline V gene sequence: CDR1 ENHRY, CDR2 SYGVKD. V shed 10 bases, J shed 6 bases, and the junction held 10 bases outside the gene matches. This CDR3 comprises 14 residues. The origin of this receptor is an elderly woman in good health. The specimen was blood. The gene calls are TRBV10-3 and TRBJ2-1; 9 positions agree with TRBD1. In DNA form, the CDR3 reads TGTGCCACCAGCCGGGACAGGGATGCCAATGAGCAGTTCTTC. Its protein is CATSRDRDANEQFF.